Listed here is a single TCR beta chain. Original analysis: Amplifying reference gene primers gave estimates of nucleated cell counts. Data came from immunoSEQ multiplex PCR; TCRdb stores just in-frame clones and leaves some out. V and J calls and clone size are given by that table; D and trimming were obtained from the DNA. The table records under 250,000 clones, about 90% of them present only once. Within 2 weeks of study entry, exposed participants had contacted a PCR-confirmed or clinician-diagnosed COVID-19 case. This entry comes from a study of blood T cell repertoires in COVID-19. Turning to the study itself: Donors in the United States, Italy and Spain gave samples during acute or convalescent COVID-19. T cells, B-cell-depleted T cells, or PBMCs provided the cDNA or gDNA that served as material.

The V end was cut by 5 bases, the J end by 5 bases, with 26 bases between. Germline V CDR1 and CDR2: MNHEY, SMNVEV (reference sequence). The CDR3 loop spans 18 amino acids. The sequence came from a woman in her thirties who had been exposed to COVID-19. The rearrangement joins TRBV27 to TRBJ2-3, with D tentatively TRBD1 (6 bases). Input material: PBMCs or T cells enriched from blood (not recorded which). This chain's CDR3 is CASSPRNLKRTGKDTQYF. For the CDR3, the DNA is TGTGCCAGCAGTCCGCGCAATCTAAAGAGAACAGGGAAAGATACGCAGTATTTT.